This TCR beta chain was recorded in a study of shared clonotypes between healthy human individuals. The assay was run at deep level. Measured with immunoSEQ multiplex PCR; TCRdb has only the in-frame clones, and not every one. The sample consists of millions of clones, about 94% of them appearing once. Trimming removed 2 bases from V and 3 bases from J, with 10 bases in between. The CDR3 covers 14 residues. Germline CDR1 is MNHNS and CDR2 is SASEGT. Study-level findings and limits: Naive subsets tended to show greater estimated richness than memory subsets. Some clonotypes were shared by all four sorted-subset donors, while others were not shared. The non-shared ones had lower generation probabilities than the shared ones.

As defined, naive CD8 cells were CD45RO-negative and positively selected for CCR7, with terminally differentiated effector memory CD45RA+ cells excluded. Concerning this clone: Antigen specificity is unknown.

This clonotype was sampled from a man aged 18 to 29 in good health. V usage is TRBV6-1 and J usage is TRBJ1-2, with D uncertain. The source material was naive CD8+ T cells sorted from blood. The DNA for the CDR3 is TGTGCCAGCAGTGAATCACCGGGGTACTATGGCTACACCTTC. Amino acids: CASSESPGYYGYTF.